This T cell receptor beta chain came from a study of immune evolution from preneoplasia to lung adenocarcinoma. Data came from immunoSEQ multiplex PCR; TCRdb stores just in-frame clones and leaves some out. Of roughly 2,200 clones listed, about four fifths were seen once; the top ten hold 9.5% to 15%. The CDR3 covers 15 residues. The V end was cut by 2 bases, the J end by 0 bases, with 11 bases between. CDR1 is MNHEY and CDR2 is SMNVEV in the germline V gene (reference sequence). Sequenced: FFPE normal lung tissue adjacent to the tumor. V usage is TRBV27 and J usage is TRBJ2-7, with D maybe TRBD2 (5 bases). The sequence was collected from a person aged 55 to 70 with lung adenocarcinoma. In DNA form, the CDR3 reads TGTGCCAGCAGTTTAAAAGCGGTTGCCTCCTACGAGCAGTACTTC. Protein product: CASSLKAVASYEQYF.